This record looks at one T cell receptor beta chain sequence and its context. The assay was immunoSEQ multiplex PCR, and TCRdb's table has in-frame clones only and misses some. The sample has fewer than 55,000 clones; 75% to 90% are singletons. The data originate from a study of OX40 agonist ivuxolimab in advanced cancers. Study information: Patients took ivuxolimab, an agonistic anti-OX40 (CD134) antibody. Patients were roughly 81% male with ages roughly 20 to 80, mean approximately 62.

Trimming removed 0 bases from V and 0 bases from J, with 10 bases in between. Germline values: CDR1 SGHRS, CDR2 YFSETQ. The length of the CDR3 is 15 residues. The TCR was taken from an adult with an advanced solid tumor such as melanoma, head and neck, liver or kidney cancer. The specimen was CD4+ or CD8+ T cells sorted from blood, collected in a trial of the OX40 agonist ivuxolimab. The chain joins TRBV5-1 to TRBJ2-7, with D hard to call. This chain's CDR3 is CASSLGPIDSYEQYF. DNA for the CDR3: TGCGCCAGCAGCTTGGGACCAATTGACTCCTACGAGCAGTACTTC.